This TCR beta chain is drawn from a study of blood T cell repertoires in COVID-19. In the study overall: Acute-phase and convalescent COVID-19 samples originated in the United States, Italy and Spain. From T cells, B-cell-depleted T cells, or PBMCs came the material, which was cDNA or gDNA.

As handled by the study authors: Amplification of reference gene primers was used by the study to estimate nucleated cell counts. Method: immunoSEQ multiplex PCR; TCRdb's copy keeps in-frame clones and lacks some. V and J calls and clone size are those listed in that table; D and trimming were worked out from the DNA. The profile shows roughly 60,000 clones, around 85% of them singletons. Losses at the gene ends were 3 bases for V and 15 bases for J; bases not matched to a gene: 16. CDR3 length: 15 amino acids. The clonotype was recovered from a human donor in a cohort sampled during active COVID-19. This chain uses TRBV23-1 with TRBJ2-1; TRBD1 matches at 8 bases. Being an ORF, TRBV23-1 has a function that is uncertain. The sample comprised peripheral blood. Here the CDR3 reads CASSHSISHRGLVFF. CDR3 DNA sequence: TGCGCCAGCAGTCACTCGATTTCCCACAGGGGGTTGGTGTTCTTC.